Presented here are 9 T cell receptor beta chains from one specimen sequenced in a study of breast tumors, draining lymph nodes, adjacent tissues. One entry per CDR3 protein results from TCRdb running MiXCR on the multiplex PCR reads. Of 100,000 to 150,000 distinct CDR3 sequences in the sample, just under 20% are singletons; the top ten hold roughly 4%. Samples came from axillary lymph nodes draining the breast cancer. Sequenced sample: axillary lymph node tissue. All receptors come from a female donor with breast cancer. Some clones in this sample may be carry-over from other donors' samples.

Comment on this clonotype: One base away lies a much larger clone, so this may be a sequencing read error. CDR3 residues: CASRGSTAYEQYF. The CDR3 coding sequence is TGTGCCAGCCGTGGGAGTACGGCCTACGAGCAGTACTTC. V usage is TRBV3-1 and J usage is TRBJ2-7; a possible D gene is TRBD2 (5 bases). The CDR3 covers 13 residues. The germline V and J ends were trimmed by 8 bases and 2 bases, with 13 bases remaining between them. Germline CDR1 and CDR2: LGHDT and YNNKEL (reference sequence).

This clonotype was found a few times. The DNA of the CDR3 is TGTGCCAGCAGTTTATACGGGGATAATTCACCCCTCCACTTT. Protein product: CASSLYGDNSPLHF. This chain uses TRBV28 with TRBJ1-6; no clear D gene. CDR1 is MDHEN, CDR2 SYDVKM, per germline. V lost 1 base, J lost 5 bases, and 6 bases lay in between. The CDR3 is 14 residues long. Full variable domain (outside the CDR3, taken from reference TRBV28 and TRBJ1-6): DVKVTQSSRYLVKRTGEKVFLECVQDMDHENMFWYRQDPGLGLRLIYFSYDVKMKEKGDIPEGYSVSREKKERFSLILESASTNQTSMYLCASSLYGDNSPLHFGNGTRLTVT.

This clonotype appeared many times. This rearrangement joins TRBV2 to TRBJ1-2; 7 nucleotides line up with TRBD1. Trimming removed 5 bases from V and 0 bases from J; junction bases left unmatched: 3. Germline assignment: CDR1 SNHLY and CDR2 FYNNEI. This CDR3 is built from 14 residues. The CDR3: CASSRQGTNYGYTF. In DNA form, the CDR3 reads TGTGCCAGCAGTCGACAGGGTACTAACTATGGCTACACCTTC.

This clonotype showed up many times. The CDR3 DNA is TGCAGTGCCCCTAGTTGGCGGGGGAGGGCAGATACGCAGTATTTT. Translating it yields CSAPSWRGRADTQYF. The chain joins TRBV20-1 to TRBJ2-3; the match to TRBD2 covers 7 bases. J was trimmed by 4 bases and V by 6 bases; bases with no gene match: 13. Germline V gene data show CDR1 as DFQATT and CDR2 as SNEGSKA (reference sequence). This CDR3 is built from 15 residues.

This clonotype showed up many times. This chain uses TRBV6-2 or TRBV6-3 with TRBJ2-7, with D perhaps TRBD1 (6 bases). Germline V gives CDR1 MNHEY, CDR2 SVGEGT. The ends were cut back, 6 bases at V and 3 bases at J, with 15 bases in the middle. The CDR3 totals 14 residues. CDR3 bases: TGTGCCAGCAGCCCCGAGACAGGCTTCTACGAGCAGTACTTC. Translation gives CASSPETGFYEQYF.

This clonotype was seen ten or more times. V usage is TRBV20-1 and J usage is TRBJ2-7; 7 positions match TRBD2. CDR3 length: 15 residues. The J segment lost 1 base and the V segment lost 4 bases, leaving 10 bases of the junction unmatched. CDR1 and CDR2 from the germline V gene are DFQATT and SNEGSKA (reference sequence). The CDR3 bases are TGCAGTGCTATATTTGTAGGTAGCGGGTCCTACGAGCAGTACTTC. Translation: CSAIFVGSGSYEQYF.

This clonotype was seen ten or more times. The chain couples TRBV9 to TRBJ2-2; 8 nucleotides align to TRBD1. Trimming cost V 4 bases and J 6 bases; bases outside gene matches: 14. Germline lookup yields CDR1 SGDLS and CDR2 YYNGEE. This CDR3 is 17 amino acids long. For the CDR3, the DNA is TGTGCCAGCAGCACCCCCGGACAGGGAGGTTGGGCCGGGGAGCTGTTTTTT. As protein: CASSTPGQGGWAGELFF.

V and J are TRBV27 and TRBJ1-5; D is ambiguous. The CDR3 extends over 14 amino acids. V lost 6 bases to trimming and J lost 5 bases, with 14 bases between them. Germline assignment: CDR1 MNHEY and CDR2 SMNVEV (reference sequence). CDR3 in amino acids: CASSSAEFDQPQHF. CDR3 DNA sequence: TGTGCCAGCAGCAGCGCAGAGTTCGATCAGCCCCAGCATTTT.

This clonotype was seen ten or more times. The rearrangement joins TRBV5-1 to TRBJ1-2, with 11 bases lining up with TRBD1. J gave up 4 bases and V 4 bases, and 9 bases lay outside the gene matches. The CDR3 runs to 16 residues. Looked up from germline, CDR1 is SGHRS and CDR2 is YFSETQ. Here the CDR3 DNA reads TGCGCCAGCAGCCCCGGACAGGGGGCTACGATCTATGGCTACACCTTC. This codes for CASSPGQGATIYGYTF.